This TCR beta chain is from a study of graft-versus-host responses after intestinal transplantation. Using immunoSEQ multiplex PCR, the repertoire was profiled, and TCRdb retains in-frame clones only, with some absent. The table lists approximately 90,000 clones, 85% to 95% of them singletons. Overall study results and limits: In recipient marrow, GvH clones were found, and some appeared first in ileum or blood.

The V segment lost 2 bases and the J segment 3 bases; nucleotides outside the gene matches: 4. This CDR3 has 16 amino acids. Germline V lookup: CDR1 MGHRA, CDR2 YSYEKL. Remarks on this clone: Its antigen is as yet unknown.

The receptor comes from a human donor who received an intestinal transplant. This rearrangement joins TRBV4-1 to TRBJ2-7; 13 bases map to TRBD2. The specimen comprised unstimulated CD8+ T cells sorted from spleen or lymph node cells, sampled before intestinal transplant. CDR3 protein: CASSQFGLAGDYEQYF. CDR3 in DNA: TGCGCCAGCAGCCAATTTGGACTAGCGGGAGACTACGAGCAGTACTTC.